This TCR beta chain was documented in a study of blood T cell repertoires in COVID-19. Overall study context: Samples taken during acute and convalescent COVID-19 were collected in the United States, Italy and Spain.

This table comes from immunoSEQ multiplex PCR, and its TCRdb copy is limited to in-frame clones, with some not included. The sample lists around 250,000 clones; about 86% were seen once. The CDR3 has 13 residues. The V segment lost 5 bases and the J segment 5 bases; nucleotides outside the gene matches: 3. CDR1 is SGHRS and CDR2 is YFSETQ in the germline V gene. About this clone itself: This same CDR3 is encoded by further DNA sequences in the sample.

Sequences were obtained from peripheral blood. J is TRBJ2-2 and V is TRBV5-1; TRBD1 matches 7 bases. The source is a man older than 75 with acute or convalescent COVID-19. The CDR3 DNA is TGCGCCAGCAGTTTGACAGGGACCGGGGAGCTGTTTTTT. This translates into CASSLTGTGELFF.